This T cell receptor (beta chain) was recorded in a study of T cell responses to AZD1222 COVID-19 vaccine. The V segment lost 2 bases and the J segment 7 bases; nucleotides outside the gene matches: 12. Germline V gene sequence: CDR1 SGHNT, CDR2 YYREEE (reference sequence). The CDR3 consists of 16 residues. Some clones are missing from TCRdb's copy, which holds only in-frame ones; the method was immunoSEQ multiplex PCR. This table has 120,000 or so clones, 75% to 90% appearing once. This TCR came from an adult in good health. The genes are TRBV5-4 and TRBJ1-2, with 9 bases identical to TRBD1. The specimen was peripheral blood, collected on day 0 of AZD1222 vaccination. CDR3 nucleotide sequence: TGTGCCAGCAGCTTCCCCGGGACAGGGATTTCGTCTGGCTACACCTTC. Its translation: CASSFPGTGISSGYTF.